This TCR beta chain was sequenced for a study of shared clonotypes between healthy human individuals. Study background: The plates for each donor numbered three CD4 naive, three CD4 memory, two CD8 naive and one CD8 memory. Study observations and caveats: The naive CD4 repertoires of several donors were compared, and around 5% of clonotypes were shared. It was the non-shared clonotypes that had lower generation probabilities than clonotypes shared by all four donors.

The J segment lost 6 bases and the V segment lost 2 bases, leaving 9 bases of the junction unmatched. Germline V gene sequence: CDR1 SGHRS, CDR2 YFSETQ. The CDR3 is 15 residues long. For each subset, genomic DNA was distributed in equal portions over several immunoSEQ plates. Generated by immunoSEQ multiplex PCR, the TCRdb table keeps only in-frame clones and is missing some. The profile covers approximately 1,500,000 clones, with around 97% appearing a single time and 1.2% taken by the ten largest. Concerning this clone: Antigen specificity is unknown.

This sequence joins TRBV5-1 and TRBJ2-5, with 8 bases aligning to TRBD2. Sequencing was carried out using naive CD4+ T cells sorted from blood. Subset given: CD45RA+ positively selected. This TCR derives from a man aged 30-40 years in good health. The CDR3 nucleotides read TGCGCCAGCAGCTTCCCTACTAGCGGACAACAGACCCAGTACTTC. It is translated as CASSFPTSGQQTQYF.